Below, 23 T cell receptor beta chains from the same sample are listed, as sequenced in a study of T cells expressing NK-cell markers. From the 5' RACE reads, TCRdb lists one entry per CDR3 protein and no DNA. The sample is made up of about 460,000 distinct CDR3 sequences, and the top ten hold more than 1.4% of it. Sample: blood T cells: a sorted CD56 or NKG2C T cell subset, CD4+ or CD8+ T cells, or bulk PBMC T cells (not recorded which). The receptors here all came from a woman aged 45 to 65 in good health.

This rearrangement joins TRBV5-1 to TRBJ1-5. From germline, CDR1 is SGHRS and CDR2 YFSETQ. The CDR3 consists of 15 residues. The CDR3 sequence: CASSLGGFSNQPQHF.

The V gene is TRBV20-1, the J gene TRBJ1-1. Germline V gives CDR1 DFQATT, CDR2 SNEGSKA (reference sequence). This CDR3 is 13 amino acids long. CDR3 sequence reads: CSASKLGNTEAFF.

CDR3 sequence reads: CASSPGQVPGELFF. V usage is TRBV27 and J usage is TRBJ2-2; TCRdb picks TRBD1, but there is no DNA to check that call. The CDR3 is 14 amino acids. Germline CDR1 is MNHEY and CDR2 is SMNVEV (reference sequence).

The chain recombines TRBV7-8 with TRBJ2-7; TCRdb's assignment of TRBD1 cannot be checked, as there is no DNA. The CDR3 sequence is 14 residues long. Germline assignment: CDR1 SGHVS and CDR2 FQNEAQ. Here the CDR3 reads CASSSDRGTYEQYF.

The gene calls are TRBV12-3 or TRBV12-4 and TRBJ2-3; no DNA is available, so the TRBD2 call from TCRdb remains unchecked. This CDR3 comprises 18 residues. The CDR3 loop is CASSSRMTSGDSTDTQYF.

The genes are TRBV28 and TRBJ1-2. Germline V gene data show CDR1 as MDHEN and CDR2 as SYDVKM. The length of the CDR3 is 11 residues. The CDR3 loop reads CAAGGTYGYTF.

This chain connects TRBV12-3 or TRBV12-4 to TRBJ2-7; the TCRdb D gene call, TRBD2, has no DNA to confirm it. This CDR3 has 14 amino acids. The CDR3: CASSPLAGMGEQYF.

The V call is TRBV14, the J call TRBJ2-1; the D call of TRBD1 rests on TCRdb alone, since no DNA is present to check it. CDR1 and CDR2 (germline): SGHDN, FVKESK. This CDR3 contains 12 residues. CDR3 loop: CASSQGKGEQFF.

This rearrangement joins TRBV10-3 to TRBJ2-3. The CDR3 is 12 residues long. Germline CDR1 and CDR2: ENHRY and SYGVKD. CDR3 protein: CAISYQADTQYF.

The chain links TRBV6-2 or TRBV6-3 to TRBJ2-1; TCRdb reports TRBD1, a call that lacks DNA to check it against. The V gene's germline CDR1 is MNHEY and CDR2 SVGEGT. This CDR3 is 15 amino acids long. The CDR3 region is CASSLGGLNYNEQFF.

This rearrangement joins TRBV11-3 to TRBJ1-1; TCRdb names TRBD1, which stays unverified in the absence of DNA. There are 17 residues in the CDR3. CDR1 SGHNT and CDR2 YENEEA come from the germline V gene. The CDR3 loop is CASSPRLTGGELLKAFF.

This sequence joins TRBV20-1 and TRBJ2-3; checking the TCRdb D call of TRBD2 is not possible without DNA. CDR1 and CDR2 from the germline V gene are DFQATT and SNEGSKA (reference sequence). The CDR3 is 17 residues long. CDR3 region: CSARTTWTSTSTDTQYF.

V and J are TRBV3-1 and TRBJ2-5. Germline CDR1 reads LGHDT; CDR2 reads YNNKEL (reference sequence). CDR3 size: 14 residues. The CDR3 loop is CASSPYGFQETQYF.

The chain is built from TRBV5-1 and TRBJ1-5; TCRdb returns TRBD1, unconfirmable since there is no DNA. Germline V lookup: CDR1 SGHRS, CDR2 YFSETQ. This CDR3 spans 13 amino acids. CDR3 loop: CASAGGENQPQHF.

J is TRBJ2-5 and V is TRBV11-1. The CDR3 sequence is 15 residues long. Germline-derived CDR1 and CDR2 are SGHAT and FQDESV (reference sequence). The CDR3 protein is CASSFSATQKETQYF.

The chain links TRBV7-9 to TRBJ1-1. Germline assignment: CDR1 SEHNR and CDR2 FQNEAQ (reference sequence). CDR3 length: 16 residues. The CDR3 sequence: CASSLTLAIRGTEAFF.

The CDR3 protein is CASSQGPTDTQYF. The chain employs TRBV4-2 and TRBJ2-3; the D call from TCRdb, TRBD2, cannot be confirmed without DNA. CDR3 length: 13 residues. Per the germline V gene, CDR1 is LGHNA and CDR2 is YNFKEQ.

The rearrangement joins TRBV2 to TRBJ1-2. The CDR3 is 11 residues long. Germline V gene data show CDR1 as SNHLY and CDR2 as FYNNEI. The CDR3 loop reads CASGVNYGYTF.

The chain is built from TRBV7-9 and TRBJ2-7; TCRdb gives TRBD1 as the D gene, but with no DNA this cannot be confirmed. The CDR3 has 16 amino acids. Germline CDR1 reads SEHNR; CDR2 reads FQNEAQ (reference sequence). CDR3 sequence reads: CASSFRLGTGLREQYF. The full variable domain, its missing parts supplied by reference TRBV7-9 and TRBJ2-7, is DTGVSQNPRHKITKRGQNVTFRCDPISEHNRLYWYRQTLGQGPEFLTYFQNEAQLEKSRLLSDRFSAERPKGSFSTLEIQRTEQGDSAMYLCASSFRLGTGLREQYFGPGTRLTVT.

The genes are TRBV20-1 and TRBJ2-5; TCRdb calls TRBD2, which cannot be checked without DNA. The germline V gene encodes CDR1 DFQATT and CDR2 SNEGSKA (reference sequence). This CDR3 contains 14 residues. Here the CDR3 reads CSARAWEGAETQYF.

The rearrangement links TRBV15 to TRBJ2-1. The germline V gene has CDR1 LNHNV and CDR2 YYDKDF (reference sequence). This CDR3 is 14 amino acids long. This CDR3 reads CATSRDDIYNEQFF.

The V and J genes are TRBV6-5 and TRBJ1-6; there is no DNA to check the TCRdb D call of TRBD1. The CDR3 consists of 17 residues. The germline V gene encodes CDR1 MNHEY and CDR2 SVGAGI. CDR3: CASSYSTPQGVNSPLHF.

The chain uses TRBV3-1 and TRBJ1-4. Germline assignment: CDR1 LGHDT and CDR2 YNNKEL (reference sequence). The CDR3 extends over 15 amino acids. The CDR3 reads CASSDTGQLYEKLFF.